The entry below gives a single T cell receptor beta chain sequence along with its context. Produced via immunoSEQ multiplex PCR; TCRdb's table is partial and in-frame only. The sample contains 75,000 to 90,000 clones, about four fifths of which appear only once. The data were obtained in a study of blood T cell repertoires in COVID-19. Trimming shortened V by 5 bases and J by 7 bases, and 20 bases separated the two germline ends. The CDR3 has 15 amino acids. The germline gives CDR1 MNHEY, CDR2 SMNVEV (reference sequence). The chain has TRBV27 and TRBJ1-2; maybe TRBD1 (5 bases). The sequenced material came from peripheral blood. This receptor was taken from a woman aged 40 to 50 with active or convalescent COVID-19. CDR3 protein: CASSPRTQRYSGYTF. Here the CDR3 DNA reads TGTGCCAGCAGTCCACGGACACAGCGTTACTCTGGCTACACCTTC.